The rows below give T cell receptor beta chains drawn from one sample of a study of OX40 agonist ivuxolimab in advanced cancers. The repertoire was sequenced with immunoSEQ multiplex PCR; TCRdb's copy has only in-frame clones and lacks some. The table lists fewer than 95,000 clones, about 90% of them singletons. The sample here was CD4+ or CD8+ T cells sorted from blood, taken in a trial of the OX40 agonist ivuxolimab. Receptors originate from an adult with an advanced solid tumor such as melanoma, head and neck, liver or kidney cancer. The CDR3 runs from the conserved cysteine through the conserved F or W. The order of the fields is J gene, V gene, D gene, clone size, CDR3 DNA, CDR3 protein. D genes are given only for firm matches. Some rows have no size entry. The others give once, few or many, or a class for an expanded clone.

TRBJ1-5,TRBV28,TRBD1,-,TGTGCCAGCAGAAACCCCGGGACAGGGTATACCCATCAGCCCCAGCATTTT,CASRNPGTGYTHQPQHF
TRBJ1-2,TRBV2,-,-,TGTGCCAGCAGTTCACAGGCGAACTATGGCTACACCTTC,CASSSQANYGYTF
TRBJ2-7,TRBV6-8,TRBD1,-,TGTGCCAGCAGCTACTCTCTCCCGGACAGGCCAAAGAACGAGCAGTACTTC,CASSYSLPDRPKNEQYF
TRBJ1-3,TRBV5-5,TRBD1,-,TGTGCCAGCAGCTTAACAGGGGCGTACGGAAACACCATATATTTT,CASSLTGAYGNTIYF
TRBJ1-1,TRBV4-2,-,-,TGTGCCAGCAGCCGGGGGACCGATGAGAACACTGAAGCTTTCTTT,CASSRGTDENTEAFF
TRBJ2-2,TRBV6-1,-,-,TGTGCCAGCAGTGAGTTAGCAGCGAACACCGGGGAGCTGTTTTTT,CASSELAANTGELFF
TRBJ1-2,TRBV5-4,-,-,TGTGCCAGCAGCTTGGAGCGGGTGGGGGGCTACACCTTC,CASSLERVGGYTF
TRBJ2-3,TRBV5-1,-,once,TGCGCCAGCAGCCCGTCGACTGGGGGGGATACGCAGTATTTT,CASSPSTGGDTQYF
TRBJ2-7,TRBV9,-,-,TGTGCCAGCAGCGCCGCCGATTGGCCCTACGAGCAGTACTTC,CASSAADWPYEQYF
TRBJ2-7,TRBV4-3,-,-,TGCGCCAGCAGCCAAGCGCCAGCCTTTTCCTACGAGCAGTACTTC,CASSQAPAFSYEQYF
TRBJ1-6,TRBV6-5,TRBD1,-,TGTGCCAGCAGTTACGTCGCAGGGGGTTCACCCCTCCACTTT,CASSYVAGGSPLHF
TRBJ1-2,TRBV5-4,-,-,TGTGCCAGCAGCCCCGGTGGACAAGTTTCCTATGGCTACACCTTC,CASSPGGQVSYGYTF
TRBJ2-5,TRBV15,TRBD2,-,TGTGCCACCAGCAGAGGACTAGCGGGAGCTGAGACCCAGTACTTC,CATSRGLAGAETQYF
TRBJ1-4,TRBV19,-,-,TGTGCCAGTAGTATCCTCGTGGCAGGGGCAACGGAAAAACTGTTTTTT,CASSILVAGATEKLFF
TRBJ1-3,TRBV7-9,-,-,TGTGCCAGCCTGGGCAGGGTAAAGCGAGCCAACACCATATATTTT,CASLGRVKRANTIYF
TRBJ2-7,TRBV7-9,-,-,TGTGCCAGCAGCTTAGGGCAAGCCGACTACGAGCAGTACTTC,CASSLGQADYEQYF
TRBJ1-1,TRBV7-9,-,-,TGTGCCAGCAGCTCCACAGGGTTACCGAACACTGAAGCTTTCTTT,CASSSTGLPNTEAFF
TRBJ1-2,TRBV2,-,-,TGTGCCAGCAGTGACGTGGGGAACTATGGCTACACCTTC,CASSDVGNYGYTF
TRBJ2-2,TRBV13,TRBD1,-,TGTGCCAGCAGCCCGAGACAGGGGTTGAACACCGGGGAGCTGTTTTTT,CASSPRQGLNTGELFF
TRBJ2-1,TRBV6-5,TRBD2,-,TGTGCCAGCAGCCTACGAGCGGGAGCCTACAATGAGCAGTTCTTC,CASSLRAGAYNEQFF
TRBJ2-7,TRBV25-1,-,-,TGTGCCAGCAATTGGCACATGGACGAGCAGTACTTC,CASNWHMDEQYF
TRBJ1-1,TRBV11-2,-,few,TGTGCCAGCAGCTTAGATCTCCCGACAGGGAACACTGAAGCTTTCTTT,CASSLDLPTGNTEAFF
TRBJ1-5,TRBV10-2,-,-,TGCGCCAGCAGTGAGTCTCGGAGGGATCAGCCCCAGCATTTT,CASSESRRDQPQHF
TRBJ1-2,TRBV28,-,once,TGTGCCAGCAGTTTGGGGGGCACTAACTATGGCTACACCTTC,CASSLGGTNYGYTF
TRBJ2-7,TRBV5-8,TRBD1,once,TGTGCCAGCAGCTATGACAGGGGGGACGAGCAGTACTTC,CASSYDRGDEQYF
TRBJ1-1,TRBV29-1,-,-,TGCAGCGTTGATGAGGGCCGGAACACTGAAGCTTTCTTT,CSVDEGRNTEAFF
TRBJ1-2,TRBV19,-,-,TGTGCGAGCGCGGGTCAGGGAGCTAACTATGGCTACACCTTC,CASAGQGANYGYTF
TRBJ2-7,TRBV7-6,TRBD2,-,TGTGCCAGCAGCTCGCTAGCGGGAGGTGACGAGCAGTACTTC,CASSSLAGGDEQYF
TRBJ2-1,TRBV5-1,TRBD1,-,TGCGCCAGCAGCTTTTCCGGGACAGTCTGGGATGAGCAGTTCTTC,CASSFSGTVWDEQFF
TRBJ2-7,TRBV11-3,TRBD1,-,TGTGCCAGCAGCTTAGAGACAGGGTACGAGCAGTACTTC,CASSLETGYEQYF
TRBJ2-2,TRBV18,TRBD1,-,TGTGCCAGCTCACCATTGGACAGGGAGCCCGGGGAGCTGTTTTTT,CASSPLDREPGELFF
TRBJ2-5,TRBV30,-,once,TGTGCCTGGAGTGCCAACCTGGGGGGTGAGACCCAGTACTTC,CAWSANLGGETQYF
TRBJ2-7,TRBV6-5,-,-,TGTGCCAGCACAAGGGGTGAATCCTACGAGCAGTACTTC,CASTRGESYEQYF
TRBJ2-2,TRBV19,-,-,TGTGCCAGTAGTATCAGCGGAGGGCGGACCGGGGAGCTGTTTTTT,CASSISGGRTGELFF
TRBJ1-5,TRBV19,-,-,TGTGCCAGTAGTATGGACAAATATCAGCCCCAGCATTTT,CASSMDKYQPQHF
TRBJ1-3,TRBV30,-,-,TGTGCCTGGAGTACGAGAGGGCATGGAAACACCATATATTTT,CAWSTRGHGNTIYF
TRBJ2-1,TRBV18,-,-,TGTGCCAGCTCACCCCGCCTTAACGAGCAGTTCTTC,CASSPRLNEQFF
TRBJ2-3,TRBV27,-,-,TGTGCCAGCAGTTTGGGGCTATGGAGGCCGGGCTCAGATACGCAGTATTTT,CASSLGLWRPGSDTQYF
TRBJ1-1,TRBV7-3,-,-,TGTGCCAGCAGCTTAGGGACAATGGATACGTTGGACACTGAAGCTTTCTTT,CASSLGTMDTLDTEAFF
TRBJ2-2,TRBV5-6,TRBD2,-,TGTGCCAGCAGCTTGGAGGGACTAGCGGGAGAATCCGGGGAGCTGTTTTTT,CASSLEGLAGESGELFF
TRBJ2-7,TRBV7-9,TRBD2,-,TGTGCCAGCAGCTTAATACTAGCGGGAGCCTACGAGCAGTACTTC,CASSLILAGAYEQYF
TRBJ2-7,TRBV4-3,TRBD1,-,TGCGCCAGCAGCCAAGATGTGGACAGGGGATCCTCTCGGTACTTC,CASSQDVDRGSSRYF
TRBJ2-1,TRBV19,TRBD1,few,TGTGCCAGTAGAAAGTTATGGGACAGATTCCACAATGAGCAGTTCTTC,CASRKLWDRFHNEQFF
TRBJ2-7,TRBV30,-,few,TGTGCCTGGACCGGGGCCGCCAACTACGAGCAGTACTTC,CAWTGAANYEQYF
TRBJ2-3,TRBV7-2,-,-,TGTGCCAGCAGCCCAGGCTTTCGTAGCACAGATACGCAGTATTTT,CASSPGFRSTDTQYF
TRBJ2-1,TRBV9,-,-,TGTGCCAGCAGCGTCGGGTCTAGCTACAATGAGCAGTTCTTC,CASSVGSSYNEQFF
TRBJ2-7,TRBV14,-,-,TGTGCCAGCAGCCTGGGCCTAATTTACGAGCAGTACTTC,CASSLGLIYEQYF
TRBJ1-5,TRBV10-3,-,-,TGTGCCATCAGTGAGTATAGAAGGGAACAGAGCAATCAGCCCCAGCATTTT,CAISEYRREQSNQPQHF
TRBJ2-2,TRBV28,TRBD2,-,TGTGCCAGCAGGAGTAGCGGGGTTGGCACCGGGGAGCTGTTTTTT,CASRSSGVGTGELFF
TRBJ2-1,TRBV11-3,-,-,TGTGCCAGCAGCTTAGATACTGGCGGATACAATGAGCAGTTCTTC,CASSLDTGGYNEQFF
TRBJ1-2,TRBV6-5,-,-,TGTGCCAGCAGTTACGGCAGCTATGGCTACACCTTC,CASSYGSYGYTF
TRBJ1-1,TRBV11-2,-,-,TGTGCCAGCAGACTTACCTCGAGGGGCCTTAACACTGAAGCTTTCTTT,CASRLTSRGLNTEAFF
TRBJ2-5,TRBV7-2,TRBD2,-,TGTGCCAGCAGCTCGGGACTAGCGTTTGGGGAGACCCAGTACTTC,CASSSGLAFGETQYF
TRBJ2-2,TRBV7-2,TRBD2,-,TGTGCCAGCAGCCCAGCGGGGGGCAGGGACACCGGGGAGCTGTTTTTT,CASSPAGGRDTGELFF
TRBJ2-3,TRBV27,TRBD2,-,TGTGCCAGCGGTTTAAGTAGCGGGAGTTCTACAGATACGCAGTATTTT,CASGLSSGSSTDTQYF
TRBJ2-1,TRBV18,TRBD1,-,TGTGCCAGCTCACCACTCCGGGACAGGGGTTTAAATGAGCAGTTCTTC,CASSPLRDRGLNEQFF
TRBJ2-7,TRBV2,-,-,TGTGCCAGCGTGATACAGACAAACTACGAGCAGTACTTC,CASVIQTNYEQYF
TRBJ2-7,TRBV6-1,-,-,TGTGCCAGCAGAGAGGTCTACGAGCAGTACTTC,CASREVYEQYF